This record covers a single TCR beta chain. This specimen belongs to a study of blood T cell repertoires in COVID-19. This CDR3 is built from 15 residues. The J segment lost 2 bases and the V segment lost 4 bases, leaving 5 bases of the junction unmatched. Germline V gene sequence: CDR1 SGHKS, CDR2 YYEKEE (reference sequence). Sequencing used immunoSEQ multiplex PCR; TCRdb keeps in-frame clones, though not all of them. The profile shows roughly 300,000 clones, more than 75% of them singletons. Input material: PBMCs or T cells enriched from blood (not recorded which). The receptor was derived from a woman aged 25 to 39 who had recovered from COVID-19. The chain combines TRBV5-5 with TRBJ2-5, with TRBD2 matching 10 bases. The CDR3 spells CASSLRLAGQETQYF. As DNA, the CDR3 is TGTGCCAGCAGCCTAAGACTAGCGGGTCAAGAGACCCAGTACTTC.